Following are 9 T cell receptor beta chains from one sample sequenced in a study of cytomegalovirus exposure and HLA in healthy donors. PCR amplification relied on 60 Vbeta primers (plus 13 Jbeta primers). TCRdb's copy holds only in-frame clones and misses some; the assay was immunoSEQ multiplex PCR. The sample yields 140,000 to 150,000 clones, roughly 74% seen once. Material for sequencing was PBMCs. The source of these receptors is a young woman in good health and CMV-seropositive.

The CDR3 DNA reads as TGTGCCAGTAGTAACCTCGGACAGGTGTATCACGAGCAGTACTTC. Translating it yields CASSNLGQVYHEQYF. This chain uses TRBV19 with TRBJ2-7; 7 bases align to TRBD1. Trimming cost V 4 bases and J 5 bases; bases outside gene matches: 11. This CDR3 region has 15 residues. CDR1 and CDR2 from the germline V gene are LNHDA and SQIVND (reference sequence).

CDR3 DNA: TGTGCCAGCAGCTTCGGGGACTATGGCTACACCTTC. It yields the protein CASSFGDYGYTF. This chain connects TRBV7-8 to TRBJ1-2; unclear D gene. Germline CDR1 is SGHVS and CDR2 is FQNEAQ. This CDR3 spans 12 amino acids. The V end lost 3 bases, the J end lost 3 bases, and 5 bases lay between the germline ends. Complete variable domain (other parts from reference TRBV7-8 and TRBJ1-2): GAGVSQSPRYKVAKRGQDVALRCDPISGHVSLFWYQQALGQGPEFLTYFQNEAQLDKSGLPSDRFFAERPEGSVSTLKIQRTQQEDSAVYLCASSFGDYGYTFGSGTRLTVV.

The chain employs TRBV10-2 and TRBJ2-5; TRBD2 matches at 10 bases. Germline V gene data show CDR1 as WSHSY and CDR2 as SAAADI. The CDR3 loop spans 15 amino acids. V lost 6 bases and J lost 5; bases outside the gene matches: 9. The CDR3 protein is CASRDSGGAGETQYF. The CDR3 region has the DNA TGCGCCAGCAGAGACAGCGGGGGGGCCGGGGAGACCCAGTACTTC.

This chain uses TRBV28 with TRBJ1-2; no clear D. Germline V gene lookup returns CDR1 MDHEN and CDR2 SYDVKM. The CDR3 consists of 17 residues. Trimming removed 3 bases from V and 0 bases from J, with 17 bases in between. The CDR3: CASSFPPGRWSNYGYTF. The CDR3 DNA sequence: TGTGCCAGCAGTTTCCCACCCGGGAGGTGGTCTAACTATGGCTACACCTTC.

This clone was recorded a few times. The chain recombines TRBV9 with TRBJ2-1; tentative D call: TRBD2 (6 bases). Trimming pared 1 base from V and 5 bases from J, leaving 13 bases between. Germline values: CDR1 SGDLS, CDR2 YYNGEE. The CDR3 consists of 15 residues. This CDR3 reads CASSVTGVLHNEQFF. The CDR3 DNA is TGTGCCAGCAGCGTAACGGGGGTCCTCCACAATGAGCAGTTCTTC. The full variable domain, completed using reference TRBV9 and TRBJ2-1, is DSGVTQTPKHLITATGQRVTLRCSPRSGDLSVYWYQQSLDQGLQFLIQYYNGEERAKGNILERFSAQQFPDLHSELNLSSLELGDSALYFCASSVTGVLHNEQFFGPGTRLTVL.

The chain links TRBV7-9 to TRBJ2-7, with D hard to call. Germline-derived CDR1 and CDR2 are SEHNR and FQNEAQ (reference sequence). This CDR3 contains 14 residues. V lost 0 bases, J lost 5 bases, and 11 bases lay in between. Here the CDR3 reads CASSLATHQDEQYF. CDR3 nucleotide sequence: TGTGCCAGCAGCTTAGCAACCCACCAGGACGAGCAGTACTTC.

The V and J genes are TRBV5-6 and TRBJ2-3, with 8 nucleotides matching TRBD1. Germline lookup yields CDR1 SGHDT and CDR2 YYEEEE. The CDR3 has 14 residues. J was trimmed by 3 bases and V by 5 bases; bases with no gene match: 5. The CDR3 reads CASRHRGVTDTQYF. CDR3 nucleotides: TGTGCCAGCAGACACAGGGGGGTTACAGATACGCAGTATTTT. Full variable domain (outside the CDR3, taken from reference TRBV5-6 and TRBJ2-3): DAGVTQSPTHLIKTRGQQVTLRCSPKSGHDTVSWYQQALGQGPQFIFQYYEEEERQRGNFPDRFSGHQFPNYSSELNVNALLLGDSALYLCASRHRGVTDTQYFGPGTRLTVL.

This chain uses TRBV2 with TRBJ2-5, with D possibly matching TRBD2 (7 bases). Per germline, CDR1 SNHLY and CDR2 FYNNEI. The CDR3 consists of 16 residues. With 4 bases removed from V and 5 bases from J, the gap between germline ends came to 20 bases. The CDR3 nucleotides read TGTGCCAGCAGTGGTGTGGGGGGGGGCTCTGGCGAGACCCAGTACTTC. It yields the protein CASSGVGGGSGETQYF.

The chain has TRBV5-1 and TRBJ2-5; D possibly corresponds to TRBD2 (5 bases). Germline CDR1 reads SGHRS; CDR2 reads YFSETQ. The CDR3 sequence is 14 residues long. Trimming took 6 bases from V and 9 from J, leaving 21 bases between them. In DNA, the CDR3 is TGCGCCAGCACCCCTGACGAGGGCTACCGGGCCCAGTACTTC. This encodes CASTPDEGYRAQYF.